The 20 T cell receptor beta chains below all came from one sample that was sequenced in a study of Ad26.COV2.S vaccination and SARS-CoV-2 variants. Assay used: immunoSEQ multiplex PCR; TCRdb lists only in-frame clones, some missing. Among approximately 410,000 clones listed, around 93% were seen once. Treatment meaning: 19 received Ad26.COV2.S at low or high dose, single or two shots; 5 received placebo; per-sample allocation not given. Sample collection was performed on day 63 after the first vaccine or placebo injection. Source: peripheral blood, taken in a trial of Ad26.COV2.S vaccine versus placebo. These receptors originate from a person between 18 and 60 years old who received the Ad26.COV2.S COVID-19 vaccine or a placebo.

The chain has TRBV11-2 and TRBJ2-5; D gene ambiguous. The CDR3 totals 12 residues. Germline assignment: CDR1 SGHAT and CDR2 FQNNGV. V was trimmed by 5 bases and J by 2 bases, leaving 6 bases between them. The CDR3 is CASSRAQETQYF. DNA of the CDR3: TGTGCCAGCAGCCGAGCTCAAGAGACCCAGTACTTC.

The rearrangement links TRBV7-8 to TRBJ2-5, with D hard to call. In germline, CDR1 is SGHVS, CDR2 FQNEAQ. Between the trimmed V and J ends, which lost 2 bases and 3 bases, there was a span of 4 bases. CDR3 length: 12 residues. CDR3 nucleotides: TGTGCCAGCAGCTTACAGGAAGAGACCCAGTACTTC. Amino acid sequence: CASSLQEETQYF. The full variable domain, its missing parts supplied by reference TRBV7-8 and TRBJ2-5, is GAGVSQSPRYKVAKRGQDVALRCDPISGHVSLFWYQQALGQGPEFLTYFQNEAQLDKSGLPSDRFFAERPEGSVSTLKIQRTQQEDSAVYLCASSLQEETQYFGPGTRLLVL.

This chain uses TRBV21-1 with TRBJ2-4. TRBV21-1 is listed as a pseudogene. The CDR3 consists of 18 residues. This CDR3 reads CASSTLPGPPGTKNIQYF. Here the CDR3 DNA reads TGTGCCAGCAGCACGCTACCGGGACCCCCTGGGACCAAAAACATTCAGTACTTC.

For the CDR3, the DNA is TGTGCCAGCAGCCCCGGGACTTCGTACGAGCAGTACTTC. It yields the protein CASSPGTSYEQYF. V gene TRBV11-2 combines with J gene TRBJ2-7; perhaps TRBD2 as D (6 bases). This CDR3 has 13 amino acids. The V end was cut by 5 bases, the J end by 4 bases, with 12 bases between. The germline V gene has CDR1 SGHAT and CDR2 FQNNGV.

The V and J genes are TRBV19 and TRBJ2-5; 9 bases line up with TRBD2. J lost 0 bases, V lost 4 bases, and 9 bases had no gene match. In germline, CDR1 is LNHDA, CDR2 SQIVND (reference sequence). The CDR3 extends over 17 amino acids. In DNA form, the CDR3 reads TGTGCCAGTAGTAACCCGACTAGCGGTGATTACCAAGAGACCCAGTACTTC. It yields the protein CASSNPTSGDYQETQYF.

This sequence joins TRBV5-8 and TRBJ2-4, with 9 bases identical to TRBD2. CDR3 length: 15 amino acids. V lost 2 bases to trimming and J lost 10 bases; unmatched junction nucleotides: 10. From germline, CDR1 is SGHTS and CDR2 YDEGEE. The CDR3 sequence is CASSFRGAGGRIQYF. The CDR3 coding sequence is TGTGCCAGCAGCTTCAGGGGAGCGGGGGGAAGAATTCAGTACTTC.

This chain connects TRBV7-9 to TRBJ2-7; a possible D gene is TRBD1 (6 bases). CDR3 length: 15 residues. V gave up 5 bases and J gave up 4 bases, with 18 bases separating them. Germline loops: CDR1 SEHNR, CDR2 FQNEAQ (reference sequence). CDR3 loop: CASSPRDTFRYEQYF. The CDR3 DNA follows: TGTGCCAGCAGCCCTAGGGACACCTTTCGTTACGAGCAGTACTTC.

The chain joins TRBV3-1 (or the pseudogene TRBV3-2) to TRBJ2-1, with D hard to call. With 4 bases removed from V and 9 bases from J, the gap between germline ends came to 16 bases. The CDR3 runs 14 residues. The V gene's germline CDR1 is LGHDT and CDR2 YNNKEL (reference sequence). CDR3 protein: CASSPPKPRVEQFF. In DNA form, the CDR3 reads TGTGCCAGCAGCCCGCCAAAGCCTAGGGTTGAGCAGTTCTTC.

This clone was picked up one time. This chain uses TRBV9 with TRBJ2-3, with TRBD2 matching over 9 bases. This CDR3 comprises 15 residues. V was pared by 0 bases and J by 6 bases, with 5 bases of the junction left unmatched. In germline, CDR1 is SGDLS, CDR2 YYNGEE. CDR3 protein: CASSVVSSGADTQYF. The CDR3 DNA follows: TGTGCCAGCAGCGTAGTGTCTAGCGGGGCTGATACGCAGTATTTT.

With regard to this clone: Other DNA variants within this sample encode the same CDR3. This chain joins TRBV6-2 or TRBV6-3 and TRBJ2-1; D gene ambiguous. Germline V gene data show CDR1 as MNHEY and CDR2 as SVGEGT. The CDR3 length is 12 residues. V lost 1 base to trimming and J lost 10 bases, with 8 bases between them. The CDR3 loop is CASSYLGNEQFF. CDR3 in DNA: TGTGCCAGCAGTTACTTGGGTAACGAGCAGTTCTTC.

The chain joins TRBV4-3 to TRBJ1-4, with a possible D match to TRBD1 (5 bases). With 0 bases removed from V and 4 bases from J, the gap between germline ends came to 15 bases. Germline assignment: CDR1 LGHNA and CDR2 YSLEER. The CDR3 contains 17 residues. CDR3 amino acids: CASSQEGRAGLNEKLFF. In nucleotides, the CDR3 is TGCGCCAGCAGCCAAGAAGGCAGGGCGGGTCTTAATGAAAAACTGTTTTTT.

The CDR3 reads CASRLQGAYSGELFF. The CDR3 DNA reads TGTGCCAGTAGGCTACAGGGGGCTTATTCCGGGGAGCTGTTTTTT. This chain uses TRBV19 with TRBJ2-2; 9 nucleotides line up with TRBD1. Trimming removed 6 bases from V and 6 bases from J; junction bases left unmatched: 8. Germline assignment: CDR1 LNHDA and CDR2 SQIVND (reference sequence). CDR3 length: 15 residues.

The CDR3 DNA reads as TGTGCCAGCAGTTTATTCAGGGGGGCGGTACACGAGCAGTACTTC. Amino acid sequence: CASSLFRGAVHEQYF. This rearrangement joins TRBV28 to TRBJ2-7, with D maybe TRBD1 (7 bases). CDR1 and CDR2 from the germline V gene are MDHEN and SYDVKM. Trimming removed 1 base from V and 5 bases from J, with 15 bases in between. The CDR3 sequence is 15 residues long.

This chain links TRBV7-9 with TRBJ2-2; D gene ambiguous. Trimming stripped 4 bases from V and 9 bases from J, with 3 bases between. The CDR3 has 10 amino acids. Germline loops: CDR1 SEHNR, CDR2 FQNEAQ (reference sequence). CDR3 sequence: CASSWWELFF. In nucleotides, the CDR3 is TGTGCCAGCAGCTGGTGGGAGCTGTTTTTT. Supplemented by reference TRBV7-9 and TRBJ2-2, the full variable domain reads DTGVSQNPRHKITKRGQNVTFRCDPISEHNRLYWYRQTLGQGPEFLTYFQNEAQLEKSRLLSDRFSAERPKGSFSTLEIQRTEQGDSAMYLCASSWWELFFGEGSRLTVL.

The chain recombines TRBV13 with TRBJ2-1, with 7 bases that match TRBD2. Germline assignment: CDR1 PRHDT and CDR2 FYEKMQ (reference sequence). After removal of 5 bases from V and 0 bases from J, the junction contained 19 bases not matched to a gene. The CDR3 spans 20 residues. CDR3: CASSPRSSRDYPSSYNEQFF. Here the CDR3 DNA reads TGTGCCAGCAGCCCACGGTCAAGCCGGGACTACCCGAGCTCCTACAATGAGCAGTTCTTC. Complete variable domain (other parts from reference TRBV13 and TRBJ2-1): AAGVIQSPRHLIKEKRETATLKCYPIPRHDTVYWYQQGPGQDPQFLISFYEKMQSDKGSIPDRFSAQQFSDYHSELNMSSLELGDSALYFCASSPRSSRDYPSSYNEQFFGPGTRLTVL.

The V and J genes are TRBV9 and TRBJ2-3; TRBD1 matches at 8 bases. The V gene end was trimmed by 3 bases and the J gene end by 4 bases; junction bases not matched to a gene: 7. CDR3 size: 15 residues. CDR1 SGDLS and CDR2 YYNGEE come from the germline V gene. The CDR3 sequence: CASSGARTGPDTQYF. The CDR3, as DNA: TGTGCCAGCAGCGGAGCCCGGACAGGGCCAGATACGCAGTATTTT.

The CDR3 DNA sequence: TGCGCCAGCAGCCAAAACCTTATAGCGGGGGGGACCACAGATACGCAGTATTTT. Its translation is CASSQNLIAGGTTDTQYF. The chain recombines TRBV4-1 with TRBJ2-3; the match to TRBD2 covers 11 bases. Losses at the gene ends were 2 bases for V and 2 bases for J; bases not matched to a gene: 9. This CDR3 is 18 amino acids long. Per germline, CDR1 MGHRA and CDR2 YSYEKL.

The CDR3 DNA sequence: TGCGCCAGCAGCCAAGATGGCGCTGCACCCTACGAGCAGTACTTC. Protein product: CASSQDGAAPYEQYF. This chain connects TRBV4-3 to TRBJ2-7; no clear D gene. The CDR3 is 15 amino acids. Germline V CDR1 and CDR2: LGHNA, YSLEER. Trimming stripped 0 bases from V and 2 bases from J, with 11 bases between.

This chain connects TRBV7-2 to TRBJ2-2; D is perhaps TRBD1 (7 bases). CDR1 SGHTA and CDR2 FQGNSA come from the germline V gene. The CDR3 spans 15 residues. Trimming cost V 5 bases and J 4 bases, with 14 bases left between them. CDR3 in amino acids: CASSQGGAGTGELFF. CDR3 sequence (DNA): TGTGCCAGCAGCCAGGGGGGAGCAGGCACCGGGGAGCTGTTTTTT.

The chain joins TRBV12-3 or TRBV12-4 to TRBJ1-1; D gene ambiguous. This CDR3 has 12 amino acids. Trimming pared 1 base from V and 4 bases from J, leaving 4 bases between. The CDR3 sequence is CASSLVGTEAFF. CDR3 coding DNA: TGTGCCAGCAGTTTAGTTGGCACTGAAGCTTTCTTT.